The subject of this entry is one T cell receptor (beta chain). This clonotype was seen only a few times. There is no known antigen for this receptor. No base quality information exists; no much larger clone differs at one position. The CDR3 runs 12 amino acids, cysteine and phenylalanine included. Only the CDR3 DNA is retained, 36 bases long and in frame from the first base. Trimming removed 5 bases from V and 5 bases from J, leaving 7 bases between the germline ends. The library was prepared using RT-PCR. The sample was run on a NextSeq 550. Through fastp at Q25 and MiXCR, TCRdb rebuilt clones from the public reads, retaining in-frame beta chains. Each entry is one CDR3 protein sequence, shown with its most common DNA and genes. Here the sample has 800,000 to 1,000,000 distinct CDR3 sequences; about a sixth occur a single time. The biggest ten clones account for roughly 6.4% of the sample. The data originate from a study of patients and donors after allogeneic stem cell transplantation (dated by TCRdb to about 2020).

Sequencing input: blood, either unsorted or a sorted T cell fraction (not recorded which). This clonotype originated in a human donor who was either an allogeneic HSCT recipient or a stem cell or donor lymphocyte infusion donor (not recorded which). It is not recorded whose cells these are; they may come from a transplant donor. The chain employs TRBV12-3 or TRBV12-4 and TRBJ2-4, with the D segment identity uncertain. Here the CDR3 is given as CASSPRENIQYF. The DNA sequence follows: TGTGCCAGCAGTCCCCGGGAAAACATTCAGTACTTC.